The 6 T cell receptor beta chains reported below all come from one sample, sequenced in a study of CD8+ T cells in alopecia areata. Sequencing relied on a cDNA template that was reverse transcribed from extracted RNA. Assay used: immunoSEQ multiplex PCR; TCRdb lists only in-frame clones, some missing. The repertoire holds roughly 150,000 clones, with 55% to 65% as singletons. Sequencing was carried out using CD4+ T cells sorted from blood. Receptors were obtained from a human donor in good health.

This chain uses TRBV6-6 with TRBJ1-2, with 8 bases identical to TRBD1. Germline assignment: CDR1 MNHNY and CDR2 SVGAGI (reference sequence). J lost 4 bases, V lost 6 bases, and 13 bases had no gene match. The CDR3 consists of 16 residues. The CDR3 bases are TGTGCCAGCAGAAGCGGACAGGGATTGAACGGCTATGGCTACACCTTC. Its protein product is CASRSGQGLNGYGYTF.

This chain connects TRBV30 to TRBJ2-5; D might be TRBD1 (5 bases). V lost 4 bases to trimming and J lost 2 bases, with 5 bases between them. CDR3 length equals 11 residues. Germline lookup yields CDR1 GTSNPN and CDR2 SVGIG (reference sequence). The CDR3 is CAWTGQETQYF. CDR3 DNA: TGTGCCTGGACAGGGCAAGAGACCCAGTACTTC.

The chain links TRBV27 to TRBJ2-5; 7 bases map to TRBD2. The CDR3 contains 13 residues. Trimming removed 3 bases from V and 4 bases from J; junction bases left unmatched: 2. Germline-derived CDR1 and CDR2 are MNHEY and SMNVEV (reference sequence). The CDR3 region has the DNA TGTGCCAGCAGTTTCAGGGAGGGAGAGACCCAGTACTTC. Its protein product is CASSFREGETQYF.

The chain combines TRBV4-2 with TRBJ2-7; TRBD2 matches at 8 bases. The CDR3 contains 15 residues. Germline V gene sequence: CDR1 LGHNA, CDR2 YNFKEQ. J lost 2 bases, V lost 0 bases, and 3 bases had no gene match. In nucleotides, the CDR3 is TGTGCCAGCAGCCAAGAGAACGGGAGGGCCTACGAGCAGTACTTC. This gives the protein CASSQENGRAYEQYF.

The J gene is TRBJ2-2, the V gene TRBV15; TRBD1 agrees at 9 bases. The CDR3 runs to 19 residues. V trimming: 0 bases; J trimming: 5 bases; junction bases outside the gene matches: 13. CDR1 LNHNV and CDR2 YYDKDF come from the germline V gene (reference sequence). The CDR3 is CATSRDKGQGRAKTGELFF. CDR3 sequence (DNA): TGTGCCACCAGCAGAGATAAGGGACAGGGTAGGGCAAAAACCGGGGAGCTGTTTTTT.

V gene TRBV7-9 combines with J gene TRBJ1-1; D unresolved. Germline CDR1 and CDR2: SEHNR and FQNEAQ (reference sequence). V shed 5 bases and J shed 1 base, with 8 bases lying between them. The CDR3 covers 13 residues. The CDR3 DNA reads TGTGCCAGCAGCCCGTTAACGAACACTGAAGCTTTCTTT. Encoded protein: CASSPLTNTEAFF.